This T cell receptor beta chain was retrieved from a study of blood T cell repertoires in COVID-19. In the source study's methods: Amplification of reference gene primers provided the estimated nucleated cell counts. Data came from immunoSEQ multiplex PCR; TCRdb stores just in-frame clones and leaves some out. The V and J calls and clone size come from that table; D and trimming were worked out from the DNA. The sample has fewer than 90,000 clones; approximately 90% are singletons. CDR3 length: 15 amino acids. Germline trimming cut 0 bases from V and 5 bases from J; bases unmatched to any gene: 5. CDR1 is SGHRS, CDR2 YFSETQ, per germline.

Sequencing was carried out using peripheral blood. The genes are TRBV5-1 and TRBJ2-1; TRBD1 matches 7 bases. The TCR was taken from a man in his sixties with acute or convalescent COVID-19. The chain's CDR3 is CASSLAGGDHNEQFF. In DNA form, the CDR3 reads TGCGCCAGCAGCTTGGCAGGGGGAGACCACAATGAGCAGTTCTTC.